This TCR beta chain is from a study of blood T cell repertoires in COVID-19. Study details: Samples of COVID-19 (acute and convalescent) were obtained from the United States, Italy and Spain.

Per the authors' pipeline: Amplification with reference gene primers provided the estimates of nucleated cell counts. The table came from immunoSEQ multiplex PCR; TCRdb's copy has only in-frame clones and leaves some out. The V and J calls and clone size come from that table; D and trimming were worked out from the DNA. The sample holds fewer than 350,000 clones, under 90% seen once. Recovered participants had two consecutive negative NP/OP PCR tests, healthcare professional clearance, or symptom resolution. Material: PBMCs or T cells enriched from blood (not recorded which). The origin of this receptor is a man aged 60 to 69 who had recovered from COVID-19.

In DNA form, the CDR3 reads TGTGCCAGCAGCTTAGAACAGGGTTACCAGCCCCAGCATTTT. This gives the protein CASSLEQGYQPQHF. The rearrangement links TRBV7-2 to TRBJ1-5; D may be TRBD1 (6 bases). The CDR3 is 14 residues long. Trimming took 1 base from V and 7 from J, leaving 11 bases between them. The germline gives CDR1 SGHTA, CDR2 FQGNSA.